What follows describes a single TCR beta chain. In this sample, this clone turned up once. Its antigen specificity is not known. Within one base of it there is no much larger clone, and no base qualities were kept. The data belong to a study of blood T cell repertoires in COVID-19 (dated by TCRdb to 2020 to 2021). Notes on the research overall: The collaborator samples originated in the United States, Italy and Spain and spanned the acute and convalescent phases of COVID-19. The material from the prospective study consisted of cDNA or gDNA derived from T cells, B-cell-depleted T cells, or PBMCs. Subjects who had been exposed to COVID-19, were actively infected with it, or had recovered from it provided the deeply sampled blood TCRbeta repertoires that made up the dataset. The repertoires were made available in a free public database intended to serve as a resource for research on the immune response to SARS-CoV-2. Samples came from the ongoing ImmuneRACE study (first 160 participants) plus 1,254 subjects from 6 global collaborators. Nearly every sample came with metadata listing a de-identified subject ID, COVID-19 status, age in years and sex. Where HLA class I and class II types were available, the types were taken from metadata supplied by the sample provider, not from assay-based typing.

Whole blood was collected in K2EDTA tubes by collaborating institutions according to the institutions' own protocols. For TCRbeta analysis, collaborator samples were shipped as frozen whole blood, as isolated PBMCs, or as DNA extracted from either sample type. General conclusions and limits of the study: The amount of clinical and demographic metadata varied by source and participant and was provided uncurated.

The immunoSEQ Assay, a bias-controlled multiplex PCR, was used to amplify TCRbeta CDR3 regions from genomic DNA. Turning to the authors' computational methods: Within the assay, amplification of reference gene primers was used to estimate how many nucleated cells each sample contained. Sequence reads were collapsed and filtered to measure the absolute abundance of every unique TCRbeta CDR3 rearrangement. For each sample, productive Simpson clonality was calculated as the square root of Simpson's diversity index across productive rearrangements. Imported from immuneACCESS, the table was reduced by TCRdb to in-frame sequences with V and J called. These copies leave out some clones; in studies compared against another copy, an unresolved V gene accounts for under half, and the cause of the remainder is not known. For V, J and clone size, that table is used; D and trimming come from the DNA. In this sample the table shows about 92,000 clones, roughly 78% of which occur a single time. The top ten hold over 9% of the sample.

The cysteine opens and the phenylalanine closes a CDR3 of 15 amino acids. Just the 45-base CDR3 DNA is kept, in frame starting at base 1. CDR1 and CDR2, per the germline V gene (reference sequence), are SGHAT and FQDESV. V loses 5 bases of germline sequence and J loses 4 bases, and the interval between the two ends is 12 bases. In this chain, TRBV11-1 is recombined with TRBJ2-6, with a tentative D gene TRBD2 over 5 matching bases. The TCR originated in a woman aged 65 to 85 with acute or convalescent COVID-19. Sequences were obtained from peripheral blood. In nucleotides, the sequence is TGTGCCAGCAGCCGTGGCGGGCCAGGGGCCAACGTCCTGACTTTC. Protein translation: CASSRGGPGANVLTF.